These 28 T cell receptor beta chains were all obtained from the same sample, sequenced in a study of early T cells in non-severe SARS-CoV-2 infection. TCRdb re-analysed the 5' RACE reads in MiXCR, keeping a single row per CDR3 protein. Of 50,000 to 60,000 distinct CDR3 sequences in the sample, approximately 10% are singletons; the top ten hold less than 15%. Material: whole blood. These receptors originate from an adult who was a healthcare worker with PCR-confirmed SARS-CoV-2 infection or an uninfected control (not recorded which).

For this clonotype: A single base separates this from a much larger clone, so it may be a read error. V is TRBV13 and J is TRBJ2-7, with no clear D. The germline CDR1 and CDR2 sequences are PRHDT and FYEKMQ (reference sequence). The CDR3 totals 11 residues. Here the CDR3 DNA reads TGTGCCAGCAGCACGAAATACGAGCAGCACTTC. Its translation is CASSTKYEQHF.

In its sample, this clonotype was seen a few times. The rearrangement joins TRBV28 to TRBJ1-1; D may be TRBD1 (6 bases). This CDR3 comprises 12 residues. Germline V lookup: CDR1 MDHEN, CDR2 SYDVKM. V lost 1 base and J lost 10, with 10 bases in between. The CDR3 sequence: CASSLLGTRAFF. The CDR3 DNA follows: TGTGCCAGCAGTTTATTGGGGACAAGAGCTTTCTTT.

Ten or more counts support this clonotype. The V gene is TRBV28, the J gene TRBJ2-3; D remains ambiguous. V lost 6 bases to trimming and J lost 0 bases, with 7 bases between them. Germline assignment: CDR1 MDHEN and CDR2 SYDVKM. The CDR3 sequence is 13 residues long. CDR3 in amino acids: CASSTSSTDTQYF. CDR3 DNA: TGTGCCAGCAGCACCTCTAGCACAGATACGCAGTATTTT.

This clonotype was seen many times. The CDR3 protein is CASRTGSGANVLTF. In DNA form, the CDR3 reads TGTGCCAGCAGGACAGGGTCTGGGGCCAACGTCCTGACTTTC. The chain couples TRBV2 to TRBJ2-6; 7 positions agree with TRBD1. V lost 6 bases, J lost 1 base, and 0 bases stayed unmatched. CDR1 and CDR2 from the germline V gene are SNHLY and FYNNEI. The CDR3 loop spans 14 amino acids.

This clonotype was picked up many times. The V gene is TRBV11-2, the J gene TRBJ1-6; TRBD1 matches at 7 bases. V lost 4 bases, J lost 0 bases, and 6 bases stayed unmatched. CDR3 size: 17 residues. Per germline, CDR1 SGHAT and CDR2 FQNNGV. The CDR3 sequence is CASSSYQGDSYNSPLHF. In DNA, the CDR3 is TGTGCCAGCAGCTCATACCAGGGGGACTCCTATAATTCACCCCTCCACTTT.

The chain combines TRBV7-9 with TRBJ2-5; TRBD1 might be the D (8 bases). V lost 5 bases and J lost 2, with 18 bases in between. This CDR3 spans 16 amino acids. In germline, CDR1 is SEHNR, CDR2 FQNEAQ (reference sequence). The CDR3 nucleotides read TGTGCCAGCAGCCCAAGGACAGGGCGGGGGCAAGAGACCCAGTACTTC. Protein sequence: CASSPRTGRGQETQYF.

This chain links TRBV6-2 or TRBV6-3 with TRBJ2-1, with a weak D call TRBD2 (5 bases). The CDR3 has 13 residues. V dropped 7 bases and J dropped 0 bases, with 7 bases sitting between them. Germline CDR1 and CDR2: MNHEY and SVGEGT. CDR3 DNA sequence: TGTGCCAGCAAAGGGAGCTCCTACAATGAGCAGTTCTTC. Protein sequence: CASKGSSYNEQFF.

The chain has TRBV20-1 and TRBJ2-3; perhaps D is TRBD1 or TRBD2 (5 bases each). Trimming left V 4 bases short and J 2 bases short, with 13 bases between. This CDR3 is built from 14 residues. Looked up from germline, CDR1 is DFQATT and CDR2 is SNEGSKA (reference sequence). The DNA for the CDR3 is TGCAGTGCTAAGCGGCCAGGGTCCACAGATACGCAGTATTTT. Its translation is CSAKRPGSTDTQYF.

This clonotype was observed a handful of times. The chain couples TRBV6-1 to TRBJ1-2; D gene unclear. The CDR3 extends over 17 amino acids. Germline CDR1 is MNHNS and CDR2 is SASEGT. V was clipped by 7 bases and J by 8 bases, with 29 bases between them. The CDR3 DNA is TGTGCCAGCATGAGGGTGTGGGCTCACTCTATGCAAGAAGGCTACACCTTC. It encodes CASMRVWAHSMQEGYTF.

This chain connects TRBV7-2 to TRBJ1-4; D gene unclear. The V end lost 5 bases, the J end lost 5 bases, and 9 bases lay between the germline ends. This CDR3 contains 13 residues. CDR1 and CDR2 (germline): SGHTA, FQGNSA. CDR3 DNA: TGTGCCAGCAGCCGAGTGGAGAATGAAAAACTGTTTTTT. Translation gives CASSRVENEKLFF.

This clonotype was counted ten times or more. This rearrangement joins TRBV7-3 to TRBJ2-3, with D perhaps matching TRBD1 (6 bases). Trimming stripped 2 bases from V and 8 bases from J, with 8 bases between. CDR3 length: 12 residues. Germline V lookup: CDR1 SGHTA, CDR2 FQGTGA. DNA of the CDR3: TGTGCCAGCAGCTTACAAGGGGGTACGCAGTATTTT. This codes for CASSLQGGTQYF. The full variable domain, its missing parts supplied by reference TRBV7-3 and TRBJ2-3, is GAGVSQTPSNKVTEKGKYVELRCDPISGHTALYWYRQSLGQGPEFLIYFQGTGAADDSGLPNDRFFAVRPEGSVSTLKIQRTERGDSAVYLCASSLQGGTQYFGPGTRLTVL.

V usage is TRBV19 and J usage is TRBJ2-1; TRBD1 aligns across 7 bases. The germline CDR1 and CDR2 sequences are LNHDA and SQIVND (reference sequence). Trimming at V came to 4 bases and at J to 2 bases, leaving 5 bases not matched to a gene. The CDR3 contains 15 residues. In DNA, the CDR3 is TGTGCCAGTAGTAGCGACAGGGCCCCCTACAATGAGCAGTTCTTC. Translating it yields CASSSDRAPYNEQFF.

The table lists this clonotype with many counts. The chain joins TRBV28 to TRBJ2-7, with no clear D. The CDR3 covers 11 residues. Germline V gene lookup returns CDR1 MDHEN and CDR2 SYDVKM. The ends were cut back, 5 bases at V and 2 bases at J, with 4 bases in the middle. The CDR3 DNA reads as TGTGCCAGCAGTAGGGCCTACGAGCAGTACTTC. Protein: CASSRAYEQYF. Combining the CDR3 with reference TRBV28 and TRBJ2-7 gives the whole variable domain DVKVTQSSRYLVKRTGEKVFLECVQDMDHENMFWYRQDPGLGLRLIYFSYDVKMKEKGDIPEGYSVSREKKERFSLILESASTNQTSMYLCASSRAYEQYFGPGTRLTVT.

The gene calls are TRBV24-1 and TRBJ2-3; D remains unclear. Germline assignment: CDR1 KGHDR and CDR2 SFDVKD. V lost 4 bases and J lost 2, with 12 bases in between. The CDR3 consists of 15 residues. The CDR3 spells CATSDFTLSTDTQYF. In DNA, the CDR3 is TGTGCCACCAGTGACTTTACCCTCTCCACAGATACGCAGTATTTT.

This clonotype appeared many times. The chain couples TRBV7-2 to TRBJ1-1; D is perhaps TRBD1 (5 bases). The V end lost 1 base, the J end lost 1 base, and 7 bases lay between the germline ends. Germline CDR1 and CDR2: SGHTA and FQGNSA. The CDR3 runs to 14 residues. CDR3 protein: CASSLVRENTEAFF. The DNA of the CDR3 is TGTGCCAGCAGCTTAGTCAGGGAGAACACTGAAGCTTTCTTT.

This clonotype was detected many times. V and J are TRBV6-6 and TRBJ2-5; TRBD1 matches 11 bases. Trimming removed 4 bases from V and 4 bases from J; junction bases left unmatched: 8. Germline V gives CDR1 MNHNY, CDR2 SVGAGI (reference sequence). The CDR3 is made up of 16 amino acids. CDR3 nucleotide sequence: TGTGCCAGCAGTTCGCCGGACAGGGGGCGCAGAGAGACCCAGTACTTC. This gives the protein CASSSPDRGRRETQYF.

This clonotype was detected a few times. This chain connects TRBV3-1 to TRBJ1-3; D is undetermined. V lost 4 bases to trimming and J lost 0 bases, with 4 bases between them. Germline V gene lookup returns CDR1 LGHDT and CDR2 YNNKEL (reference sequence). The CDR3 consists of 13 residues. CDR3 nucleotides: TGTGCCAGCAGCCCCTACTCTGGAAACACCATATATTTT. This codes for CASSPYSGNTIYF.

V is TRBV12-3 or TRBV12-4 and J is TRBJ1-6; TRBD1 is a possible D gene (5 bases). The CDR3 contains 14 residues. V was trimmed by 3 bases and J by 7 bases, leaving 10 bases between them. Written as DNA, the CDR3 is TGTGCCAGCAGTTTGGGACCGGAAAATTCACCCCTCCACTTT. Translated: CASSLGPENSPLHF.

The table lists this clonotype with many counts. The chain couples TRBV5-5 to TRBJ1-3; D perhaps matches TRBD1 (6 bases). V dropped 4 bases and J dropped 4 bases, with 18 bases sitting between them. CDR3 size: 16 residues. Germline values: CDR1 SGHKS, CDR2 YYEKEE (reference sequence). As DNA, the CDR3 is TGTGCCAGCAGCCGCGCCCGGGACACAGCCGGAAACACCATATATTTT. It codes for CASSRARDTAGNTIYF.

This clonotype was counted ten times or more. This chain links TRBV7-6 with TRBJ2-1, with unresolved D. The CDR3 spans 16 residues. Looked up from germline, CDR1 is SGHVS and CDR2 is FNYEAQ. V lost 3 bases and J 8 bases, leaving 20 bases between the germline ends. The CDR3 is CASSFFRTLVWDEQFF. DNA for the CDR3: TGTGCCAGCAGCTTTTTCCGGACCCTAGTATGGGATGAGCAGTTCTTC.

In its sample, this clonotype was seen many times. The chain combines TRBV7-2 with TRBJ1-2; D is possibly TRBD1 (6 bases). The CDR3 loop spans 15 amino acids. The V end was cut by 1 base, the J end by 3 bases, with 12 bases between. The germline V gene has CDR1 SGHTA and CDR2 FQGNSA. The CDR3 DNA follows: TGTGCCAGCAGCTTAGGCGCAGGGGCCGACTATGGCTACACCTTC. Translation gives CASSLGAGADYGYTF.

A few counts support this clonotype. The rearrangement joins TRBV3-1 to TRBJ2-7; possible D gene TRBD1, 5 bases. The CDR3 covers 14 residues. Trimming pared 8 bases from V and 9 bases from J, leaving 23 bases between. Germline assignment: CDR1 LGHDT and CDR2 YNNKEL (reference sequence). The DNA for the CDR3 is TGTGCCAGCTCGGACAACCACGGATCTACCGTGCAGTACTTC. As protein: CASSDNHGSTVQYF.

The CDR3 region is CASSQTGSNQPQHF. CDR3 nucleotide sequence: TGCGCCAGCAGCCAAACAGGGAGCAATCAGCCCCAGCATTTT. This rearrangement joins TRBV4-1 to TRBJ1-5; maybe TRBD1 (6 bases). The V end lost 2 bases, the J end lost 1 base, and 6 bases lay between the germline ends. The CDR3 covers 14 residues. CDR1 is MGHRA, CDR2 YSYEKL, per germline.

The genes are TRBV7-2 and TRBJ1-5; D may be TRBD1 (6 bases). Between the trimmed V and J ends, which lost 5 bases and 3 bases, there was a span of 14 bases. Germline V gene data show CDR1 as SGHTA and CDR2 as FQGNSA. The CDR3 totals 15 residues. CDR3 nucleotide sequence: TGTGCCAGCAGCCTTAACAGGGATCCCAATCAGCCCCAGCATTTT. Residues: CASSLNRDPNQPQHF. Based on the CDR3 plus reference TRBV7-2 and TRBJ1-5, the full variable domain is GAGVSQSPSNKVTEKGKDVELRCDPISGHTALYWYRQSLGQGLEFLIYFQGNSAPDKSGLPSDRFSAERTGGSVSTLTIQRTQQEDSAVYLCASSLNRDPNQPQHFGDGTRLSIL.

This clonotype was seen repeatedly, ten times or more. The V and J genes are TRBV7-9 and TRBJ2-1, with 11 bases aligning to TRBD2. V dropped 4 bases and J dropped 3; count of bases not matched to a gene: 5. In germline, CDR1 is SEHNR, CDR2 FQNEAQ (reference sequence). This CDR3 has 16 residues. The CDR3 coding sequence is TGTGCCAGCAGCTCTACACTAGCGGGGGACTACAATGAGCAGTTCTTC. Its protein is CASSSTLAGDYNEQFF.

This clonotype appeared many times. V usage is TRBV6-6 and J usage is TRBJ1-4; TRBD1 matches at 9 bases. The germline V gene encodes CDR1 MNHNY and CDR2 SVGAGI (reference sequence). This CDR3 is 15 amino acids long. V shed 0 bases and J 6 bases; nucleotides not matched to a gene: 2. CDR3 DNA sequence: TGTGCCAGCAGTTACTCAAGGACAGGGGATGAAAAACTGTTTTTT. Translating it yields CASSYSRTGDEKLFF.

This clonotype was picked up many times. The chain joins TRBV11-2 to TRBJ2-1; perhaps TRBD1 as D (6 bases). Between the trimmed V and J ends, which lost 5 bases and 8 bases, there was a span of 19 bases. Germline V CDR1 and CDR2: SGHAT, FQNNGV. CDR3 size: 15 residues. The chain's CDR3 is CASSTLQGSVYEQFF. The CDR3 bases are TGTGCCAGCAGCACCTTACAGGGTTCGGTCTATGAGCAGTTCTTC.

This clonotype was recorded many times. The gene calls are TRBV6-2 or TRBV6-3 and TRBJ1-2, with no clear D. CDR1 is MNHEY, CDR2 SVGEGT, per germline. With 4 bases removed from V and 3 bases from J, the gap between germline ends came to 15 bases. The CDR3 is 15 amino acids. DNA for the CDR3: TGTGCCAGCAGTTCCGCGGGGTTTGTGGACTATGGCTACACCTTC. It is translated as CASSSAGFVDYGYTF.